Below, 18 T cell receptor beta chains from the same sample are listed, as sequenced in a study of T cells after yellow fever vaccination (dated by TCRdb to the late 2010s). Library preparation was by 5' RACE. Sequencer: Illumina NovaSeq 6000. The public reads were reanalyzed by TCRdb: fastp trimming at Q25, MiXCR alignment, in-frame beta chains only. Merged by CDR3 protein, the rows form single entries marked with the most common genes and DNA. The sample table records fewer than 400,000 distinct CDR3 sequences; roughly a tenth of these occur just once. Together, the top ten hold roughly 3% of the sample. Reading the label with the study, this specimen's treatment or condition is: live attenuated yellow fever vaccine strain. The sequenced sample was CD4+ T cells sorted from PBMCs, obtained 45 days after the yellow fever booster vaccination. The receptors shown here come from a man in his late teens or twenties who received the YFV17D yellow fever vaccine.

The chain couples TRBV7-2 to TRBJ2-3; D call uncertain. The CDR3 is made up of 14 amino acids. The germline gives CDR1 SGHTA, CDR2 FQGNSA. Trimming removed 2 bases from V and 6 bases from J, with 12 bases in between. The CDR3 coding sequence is TGTGCCAGCAGCTTATCGGTTCCCCCCGATACGCAGTATTTT. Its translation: CASSLSVPPDTQYF.

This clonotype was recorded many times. The chain's CDR3 is CASSPVDRDNTEAFF. CDR3 sequence (DNA): TGTGCCAGCAGCCCCGTTGACAGGGATAACACTGAAGCTTTCTTT. The chain carries TRBV4-2 and TRBJ1-1; 7 positions agree with TRBD1. The CDR3 length is 15 residues. The germline gives CDR1 LGHNA, CDR2 YNFKEQ. V lost 4 bases and J lost 2; bases outside the gene matches: 7.

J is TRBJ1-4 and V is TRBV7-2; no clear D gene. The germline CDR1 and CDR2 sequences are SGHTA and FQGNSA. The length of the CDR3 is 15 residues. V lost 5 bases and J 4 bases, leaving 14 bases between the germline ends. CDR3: CASSTLRANNEKLFF. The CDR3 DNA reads TGTGCCAGCAGCACCCTCCGGGCAAATAATGAAAAACTGTTTTTT.

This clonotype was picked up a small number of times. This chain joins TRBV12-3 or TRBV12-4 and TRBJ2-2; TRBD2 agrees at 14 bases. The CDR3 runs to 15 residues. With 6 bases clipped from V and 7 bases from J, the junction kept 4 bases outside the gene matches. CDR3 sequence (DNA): TGTGCCAGCAGGACTAGCGGGGGGGCGTTCGGGGAGCTGTTTTTT. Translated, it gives CASRTSGGAFGELFF.

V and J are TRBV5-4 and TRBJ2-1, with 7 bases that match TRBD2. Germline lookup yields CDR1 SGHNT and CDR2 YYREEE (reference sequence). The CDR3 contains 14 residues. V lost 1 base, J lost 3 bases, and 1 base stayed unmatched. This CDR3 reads CASSLSSGYNEQFF. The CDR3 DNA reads TGTGCCAGCAGCTTGTCTAGCGGCTACAATGAGCAGTTCTTC. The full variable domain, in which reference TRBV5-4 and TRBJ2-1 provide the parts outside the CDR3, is ETGVTQSPTHLIKTRGQQVTLRCSSQSGHNTVSWYQQALGQGPQFIFQYYREEENGRGNFPPRFSGLQFPNYSSELNVNALELDDSALYLCASSLSSGYNEQFFGPGTRLTVL.

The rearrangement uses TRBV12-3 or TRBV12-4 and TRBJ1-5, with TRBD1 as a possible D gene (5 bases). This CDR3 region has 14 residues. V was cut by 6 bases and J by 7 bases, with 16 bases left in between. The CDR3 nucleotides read TGTGCCAGCAGCCCGAAGCGGGGGTACCAGCCCCAGCATTTT. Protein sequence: CASSPKRGYQPQHF.

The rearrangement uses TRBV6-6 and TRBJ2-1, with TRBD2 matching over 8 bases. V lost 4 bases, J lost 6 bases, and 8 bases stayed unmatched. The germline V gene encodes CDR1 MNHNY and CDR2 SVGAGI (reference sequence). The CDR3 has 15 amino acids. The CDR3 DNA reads TGTGCCAGCAGTTGGTCGGGAGGGGGAGGCAATGAGCAGTTCTTC. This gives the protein CASSWSGGGGNEQFF.

Written as DNA, the CDR3 is TGTGCCAGCAGCGTGAGGGGAGGTGGGGCAACTAGCACAGATACGCAGTATTTT. Amino acids: CASSVRGGGATSTDTQYF. The rearrangement links TRBV9 to TRBJ2-3; possibly TRBD2 for D (6 bases). V was shortened by 2 bases and J by 0 bases, with 19 bases between the two germline ends. Germline V gene data show CDR1 as SGDLS and CDR2 as YYNGEE. The CDR3 has 18 amino acids.

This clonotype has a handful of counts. The chain's CDR3 is CASSLSGRLAKNIQYF. For the CDR3, the DNA is TGTGCCAGCAGCTTATCCGGGAGACTAGCCAAAAACATTCAGTACTTC. The genes are TRBV7-9 and TRBJ2-4; TRBD2 might be the D (6 bases). V lost 2 bases to trimming and J lost 0 bases, with 11 bases between them. The CDR3 is 16 amino acids. Germline values: CDR1 SEHNR, CDR2 FQNEAQ (reference sequence).

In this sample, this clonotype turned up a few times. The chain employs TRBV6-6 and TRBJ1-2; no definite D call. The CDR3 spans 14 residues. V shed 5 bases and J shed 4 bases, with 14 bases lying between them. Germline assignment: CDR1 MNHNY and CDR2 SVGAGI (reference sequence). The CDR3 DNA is TGTGCCAGCAGTCTCCAGACGGGATTCTATGGCTACACCTTC. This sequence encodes CASSLQTGFYGYTF.

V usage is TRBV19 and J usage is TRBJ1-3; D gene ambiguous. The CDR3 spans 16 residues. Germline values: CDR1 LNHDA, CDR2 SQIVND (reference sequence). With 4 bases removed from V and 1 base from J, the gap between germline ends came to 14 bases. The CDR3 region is CASSTRLTWSGNTIYF. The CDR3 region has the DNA TGTGCCAGTAGTACTCGACTTACCTGGTCTGGAAACACCATATATTTT.

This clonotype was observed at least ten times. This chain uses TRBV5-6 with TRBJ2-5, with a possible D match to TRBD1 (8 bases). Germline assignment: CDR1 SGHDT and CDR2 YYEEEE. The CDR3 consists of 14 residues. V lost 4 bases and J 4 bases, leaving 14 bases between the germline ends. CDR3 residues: CASSRTGRGETQYF. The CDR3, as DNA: TGTGCCAGCAGCCGGACAGGGAGGGGAGAGACCCAGTACTTC. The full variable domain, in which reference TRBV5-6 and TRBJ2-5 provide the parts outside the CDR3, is DAGVTQSPTHLIKTRGQQVTLRCSPKSGHDTVSWYQQALGQGPQFIFQYYEEEERQRGNFPDRFSGHQFPNYSSELNVNALLLGDSALYLCASSRTGRGETQYFGPGTRLLVL.

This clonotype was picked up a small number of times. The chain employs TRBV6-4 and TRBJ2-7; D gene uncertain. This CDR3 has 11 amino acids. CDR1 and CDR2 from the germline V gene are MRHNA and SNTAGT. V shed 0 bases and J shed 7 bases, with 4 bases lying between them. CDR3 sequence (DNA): TGTGCCAGCAGTGACTCGAAAGAGCAGTACTTC. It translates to CASSDSKEQYF.

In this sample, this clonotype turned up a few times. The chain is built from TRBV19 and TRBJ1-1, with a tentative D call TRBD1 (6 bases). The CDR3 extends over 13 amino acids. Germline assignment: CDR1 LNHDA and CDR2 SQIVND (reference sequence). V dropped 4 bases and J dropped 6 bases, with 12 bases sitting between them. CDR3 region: CASSNEWTAEAFF. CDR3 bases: TGTGCCAGTAGTAACGAATGGACAGCTGAAGCTTTCTTT.

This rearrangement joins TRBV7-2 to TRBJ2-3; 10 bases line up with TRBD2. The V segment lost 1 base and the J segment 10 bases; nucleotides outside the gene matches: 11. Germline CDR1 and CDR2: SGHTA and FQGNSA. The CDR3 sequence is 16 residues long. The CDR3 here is CASSLEEVAGGTPQYF. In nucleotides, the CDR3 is TGTGCCAGCAGCTTAGAGGAAGTAGCGGGGGGTACACCGCAGTATTTT. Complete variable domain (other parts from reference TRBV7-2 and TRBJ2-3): GAGVSQSPSNKVTEKGKDVELRCDPISGHTALYWYRQSLGQGLEFLIYFQGNSAPDKSGLPSDRFSAERTGGSVSTLTIQRTQQEDSAVYLCASSLEEVAGGTPQYFGPGTRLTVL.

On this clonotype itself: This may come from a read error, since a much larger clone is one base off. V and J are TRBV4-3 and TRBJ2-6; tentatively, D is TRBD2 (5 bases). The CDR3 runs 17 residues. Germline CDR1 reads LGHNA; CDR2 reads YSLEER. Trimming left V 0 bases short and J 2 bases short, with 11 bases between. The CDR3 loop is CASSQEYEGAGANVLTF. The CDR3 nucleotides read TGCGCCAGCAGCCAAGAGTACGAGGGAGCTGGGGCCAACGTCCTGACTTTC.

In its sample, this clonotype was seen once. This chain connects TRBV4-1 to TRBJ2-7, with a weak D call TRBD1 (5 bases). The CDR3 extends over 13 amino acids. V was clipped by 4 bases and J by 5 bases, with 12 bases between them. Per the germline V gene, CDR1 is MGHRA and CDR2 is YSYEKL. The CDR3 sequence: CASSPSQGNEQYF. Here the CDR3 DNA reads TGCGCCAGCAGCCCGAGCCAGGGTAACGAGCAGTACTTC.

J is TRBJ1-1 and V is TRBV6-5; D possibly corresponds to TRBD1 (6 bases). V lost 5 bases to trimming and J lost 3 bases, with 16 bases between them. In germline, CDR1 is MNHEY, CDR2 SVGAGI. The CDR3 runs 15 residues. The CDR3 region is CASSRTGLVDTEAFF. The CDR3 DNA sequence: TGTGCCAGCAGTCGTACAGGGCTGGTAGACACTGAAGCTTTCTTT.